The 30 T cell receptor beta chains below come from one sample, sequenced in a study of pediatric ulcerative colitis. Data came from immunoSEQ multiplex PCR; TCRdb stores just in-frame clones and leaves some out. The table includes tens of thousands of clones, approximately 87% detected once. Sequences were obtained from blood. Every receptor here comes from a boy aged 5 to 17 with severe ulcerative colitis.

The rearrangement joins TRBV6-1 to TRBJ1-5; TRBD1 might be the D (6 bases). The V and J ends lost 3 bases and 6 bases respectively, with 18 bases between them. From germline, CDR1 is MNHNS and CDR2 SASEGT. CDR3 size: 16 residues. The CDR3 coding sequence is TGTGCCAGCAGTGAGGGGGGCACCAATCGGGGTCAGCCCCAGCATTTT. Its translation: CASSEGGTNRGQPQHF.

The J gene is TRBJ1-1, the V gene TRBV11-2; no firm D call. Deletions cut 7 bases from V and 0 bases from J, with 6 bases between. The CDR3 totals 12 residues. Germline loops: CDR1 SGHAT, CDR2 FQNNGV. The chain's CDR3 is CASKGLNTEAFF. The CDR3 DNA is TGTGCCAGCAAAGGACTGAACACTGAAGCTTTCTTT.

This chain joins TRBV4-3 and TRBJ1-2; D possibly corresponds to TRBD1 (5 bases). Per germline, CDR1 LGHNA and CDR2 YSLEER. The V and J ends lost 0 bases and 6 bases respectively, with 14 bases between them. The CDR3 sequence is 15 residues long. The CDR3 DNA follows: TGCGCCAGCAGCCAAGATCGTTACACAGGAGATGGCTACACCTTC. Translating it yields CASSQDRYTGDGYTF.

This rearrangement joins TRBV2 to TRBJ2-7; D remains unclear. V shed 3 bases and J shed 3 bases, with 6 bases lying between them. The CDR3 length is 12 residues. CDR1 is SNHLY and CDR2 is FYNNEI in the germline V gene. CDR3: CASSDDNYEQYF. CDR3 DNA: TGTGCCAGCAGTGACGACAACTACGAGCAGTACTTC.

This chain joins TRBV29-1 and TRBJ1-1; no definite D call. The CDR3 runs 12 residues. Germline-derived CDR1 and CDR2 are SQVTM and ANQGSEA. Trimming cost V 7 bases and J 0 bases, with 9 bases left between them. CDR3 bases: TGCAGCGCGAACGGGGTGAACACTGAAGCTTTCTTT. Its protein product is CSANGVNTEAFF.

V gene TRBV12-2 combines with J gene TRBJ2-7. TRBV12-2 is a known pseudogene. This CDR3 spans 18 amino acids. For the CDR3, the DNA is TGTGCAAGTCGCTTATATCGTCTCCGGGACCCCATATCCTACGAGCAGTACTTC. This sequence encodes CASRLYRLRDPISYEQYF.

The chain joins TRBV27 to TRBJ2-7; 7 nucleotides line up with TRBD1. With V trimmed by 4 bases and J by 0 bases, 3 bases remained unmatched. CDR1 is MNHEY, CDR2 SMNVEV, per germline (reference sequence). This CDR3 spans 14 amino acids. In nucleotides, the CDR3 is TGTGCCAGCAGTTGGGACAGCAGCTCCTACGAGCAGTACTTC. Translating it yields CASSWDSSSYEQYF.

The chain combines TRBV19 with TRBJ1-3; 8 nucleotides match TRBD1. The trim removed 9 bases at V and 0 bases at J, leaving 10 bases unmatched. CDR1 is LNHDA, CDR2 SQIVND, per germline (reference sequence). This CDR3 region has 16 residues. The CDR3 here is CASRRPGQASGNTIYF. The CDR3 DNA follows: TGTGCCAGCAGGCGGCCGGGACAGGCCTCTGGAAACACCATATATTTT.

This rearrangement joins TRBV19 to TRBJ2-6; 10 positions agree with TRBD2. The CDR3 is 17 amino acids. The germline V gene encodes CDR1 LNHDA and CDR2 SQIVND (reference sequence). The V segment lost 3 bases and the J segment 4 bases; nucleotides outside the gene matches: 6. CDR3: CASSIGSGRTGANVLTF. CDR3 DNA sequence: TGTGCCAGTAGTATCGGTAGCGGGAGGACCGGGGCCAACGTCCTGACTTTC.

The chain has TRBV10-3 and TRBJ2-7, with D possibly TRBD1 on 8 matching bases. Per the germline V gene, CDR1 is ENHRY and CDR2 is SYGVKD. Trimming took 2 bases from V and 3 from J, leaving 14 bases between them. The CDR3 extends over 15 amino acids. This chain's CDR3 is CAISEPDREGYEQYF. CDR3 sequence (DNA): TGTGCCATCAGTGAGCCGGACAGGGAGGGCTACGAGCAGTACTTC.

This clone appeared once. The gene calls are TRBV19 and TRBJ1-5, with 9 bases fitting TRBD1. V shed 3 bases, J shed 4 bases, and the junction held 1 base outside the gene matches. The CDR3 consists of 14 residues. Germline V CDR1 and CDR2: LNHDA, SQIVND (reference sequence). DNA for the CDR3: TGTGCCAGTAGTATTGGACAGGGGAATCAGCCCCAGCATTTT. Protein product: CASSIGQGNQPQHF.

The gene calls are TRBV19 and TRBJ2-1; the D is unclear. This CDR3 spans 15 amino acids. The germline gives CDR1 LNHDA, CDR2 SQIVND (reference sequence). Trimming took off 5 bases at V and 5 bases at J, with 16 bases between the two ends. The CDR3 DNA follows: TGTGCCAGTAGTTCCCCCCGCAAGATTAACAATGAGCAGTTCTTC. This codes for CASSSPRKINNEQFF.

This chain joins TRBV6-5 and TRBJ1-2; no firm D call. CDR1 is MNHEY and CDR2 is SVGAGI in the germline V gene. The germline V and J ends were trimmed by 6 bases and 6 bases, with 11 bases remaining between them. This CDR3 comprises 12 residues. CDR3 sequence: CASSLTGDGYTF. The CDR3 coding sequence is TGTGCCAGCAGCCTTACGGGAGATGGCTACACCTTC.

The chain carries TRBV7-8 and TRBJ2-7; TRBD1 might be the D (6 bases). The CDR3 sequence is 14 residues long. V dropped 1 base and J dropped 6 bases, with 13 bases sitting between them. The germline gives CDR1 SGHVS, CDR2 FQNEAQ. This CDR3 reads CASSLEGDNSEQYF. DNA of the CDR3: TGTGCCAGCAGCTTAGAGGGGGACAATTCCGAGCAGTACTTC. The complete variable domain, with remaining parts taken from reference TRBV7-8 and TRBJ2-7, reads GAGVSQSPRYKVAKRGQDVALRCDPISGHVSLFWYQQALGQGPEFLTYFQNEAQLDKSGLPSDRFFAERPEGSVSTLKIQRTQQEDSAVYLCASSLEGDNSEQYFGPGTRLTVT.

V and J are TRBV11-3 and TRBJ2-2, with 11 bases aligning to TRBD2. The CDR3 is made up of 14 amino acids. Germline assignment: CDR1 SGHNT and CDR2 YENEEA. Losses at the gene ends were 9 bases for V and 5 bases for J; bases not matched to a gene: 5. The DNA of the CDR3 is TGTGCCAGTAGCGGGAGGGCCTCGACCGGGGAGCTGTTTTTT. Residues: CASSGRASTGELFF.

This chain connects TRBV7-9 to TRBJ1-1; D gene ambiguous. Germline-derived CDR1 and CDR2 are SEHNR and FQNEAQ (reference sequence). CDR3 length: 14 amino acids. The V end was cut by 7 bases, the J end by 2 bases, with 14 bases between. The CDR3 DNA reads as TGTGCCAGCATCAAAGGCGGCCTCAACACTGAAGCTTTCTTT. Its translation: CASIKGGLNTEAFF. Using reference TRBV7-9 and TRBJ1-1 for the parts outside the CDR3, the full variable domain is DTGVSQNPRHKITKRGQNVTFRCDPISEHNRLYWYRQTLGQGPEFLTYFQNEAQLEKSRLLSDRFSAERPKGSFSTLEIQRTEQGDSAMYLCASIKGGLNTEAFFGQGTRLTVV.

This clone was detected only once. The chain joins TRBV1 to TRBJ1-3; TRBD1, the table's D call, lacks a check against the DNA. TRBV1 is labeled a pseudogene. CDR3 size: 15 residues. The CDR3 bases are TGCACCAGCAGCAATATAGGGGGCTCTGGAAACACCATATATTTT. It yields the protein CTSSNIGGSGNTIYF.

The rearrangement joins TRBV7-2 to TRBJ2-1, with 13 bases identical to TRBD2. The CDR3 extends over 14 amino acids. The germline gives CDR1 SGHTA, CDR2 FQGNSA. V lost 5 bases, J lost 7 bases, and 2 bases stayed unmatched. This chain's CDR3 is CASSQGLAGNEQFF. The CDR3 DNA sequence: TGTGCCAGCAGCCAGGGACTAGCGGGAAATGAGCAGTTCTTC.

The CDR3: CASSVTGGQNTGELFF. The CDR3 coding sequence is TGCGCCAGCAGCGTCACAGGGGGGCAAAACACCGGGGAGCTGTTTTTT. The chain carries TRBV5-1 and TRBJ2-2, with 8 bases identical to TRBD1. Germline lookup yields CDR1 SGHRS and CDR2 YFSETQ. The CDR3 covers 16 residues. With V trimmed by 4 bases and J by 2 bases, 7 bases remained unmatched.

This clone has a single count. The rearrangement links TRBV10-3 to TRBJ1-2; D gene unclear. CDR1 and CDR2 (germline): ENHRY, SYGVKD. V was trimmed by 2 bases and J by 4 bases, leaving 8 bases between them. The CDR3 extends over 13 amino acids. CDR3 DNA sequence: TGTGCCATCAGTGAGAGTCCTTCCTATGGCTACACCTTC. This encodes CAISESPSYGYTF.

This clone was picked up a small number of times. The chain couples TRBV7-2 to TRBJ1-5; tentatively, D is TRBD1 (5 bases). Trimming took off 2 bases at V and 2 bases at J, with 13 bases between the two ends. CDR3 length equals 16 residues. From germline, CDR1 is SGHTA and CDR2 FQGNSA. The CDR3 DNA is TGTGCCAGCAGCTTACTTGGGCAGGGTGGCAATCAGCCCCAGCATTTT. Amino acids: CASSLLGQGGNQPQHF.

The V call is TRBV6-5, the J call TRBJ2-5; D is uncertain. Per the germline V gene, CDR1 is MNHEY and CDR2 is SVGAGI. This CDR3 has 15 residues. The V and J ends lost 4 bases and 0 bases respectively, with 12 bases between them. The CDR3 sequence: CASSLSAPYQETQYF. The DNA of the CDR3 is TGTGCCAGCAGTTTGAGCGCCCCGTACCAAGAGACCCAGTACTTC.

The DNA for the CDR3 is TGTGCCAGCAGTTCTATGGGGGGAAGCGGGAAAACCTACGAGCAGTACTTC. Amino acids: CASSSMGGSGKTYEQYF. The chain joins TRBV28 to TRBJ2-7; 7 nucleotides match TRBD2. V lost 4 bases, J lost 2 bases, and 14 bases stayed unmatched. Germline CDR1 is MDHEN and CDR2 is SYDVKM. CDR3 length: 17 residues.

This clone was seen only once. The chain is built from TRBV6-6 and TRBJ1-2; 7 bases fit TRBD1. Germline CDR1 is MNHNY and CDR2 is SVGAGI (reference sequence). The CDR3 contains 15 residues. V lost 2 bases to trimming and J lost 7 bases; unmatched junction nucleotides: 10. CDR3 DNA: TGTGCCAGCAGTTACCCCATCGGGACAGTGGCTGGCTACACCTTC. This encodes CASSYPIGTVAGYTF.

This clone was counted once. This sequence joins TRBV5-1 and TRBJ2-2; TRBD1 matches at 7 bases. Per germline, CDR1 SGHRS and CDR2 YFSETQ. The junction had 2 bases not matched to a gene; V was cut back by 1 base and J by 2 bases. This CDR3 is built from 15 residues. The CDR3 sequence: CASSLRQGNTGELFF. Written as DNA, the CDR3 is TGCGCCAGCAGCTTGAGACAGGGCAACACCGGGGAGCTGTTTTTT.

The gene calls are TRBV10-3 and TRBJ1-1; D unresolved. CDR3 length: 15 residues. Trimming removed 5 bases from V and 1 base from J, with 14 bases in between. Germline-derived CDR1 and CDR2 are ENHRY and SYGVKD. CDR3 DNA sequence: TGTGCCATCAGTCCTGGACCGATACAGAACACTGAAGCTTTCTTT. It yields the protein CAISPGPIQNTEAFF.

V usage is TRBV19 and J usage is TRBJ2-2, with TRBD2 as a possible D gene (5 bases). This CDR3 comprises 13 residues. Deletions cut 4 bases from V and 5 bases from J, with 8 bases between. Germline CDR1 and CDR2: LNHDA and SQIVND (reference sequence). CDR3 region: CASSTSITGELFF. The DNA for the CDR3 is TGTGCCAGTAGTACTAGCATTACCGGGGAGCTGTTTTTT.

The CDR3, as DNA: TGTGCCAGCAGTCCGGGGAGGGGACTAGTATCAGATACGCAGTATTTT. Translation: CASSPGRGLVSDTQYF. The V call is TRBV2, the J call TRBJ2-3; 8 nucleotides agree with TRBD2. The CDR3 is 16 amino acids. The V segment lost 5 bases and the J segment 4 bases; nucleotides outside the gene matches: 11. The germline CDR1 and CDR2 sequences are SNHLY and FYNNEI.

This chain joins TRBV7-6 and TRBJ2-7; 7 bases map to TRBD1. This CDR3 contains 15 residues. From germline, CDR1 is SGHVS and CDR2 FNYEAQ. Trimming took 3 bases from V and 2 from J; bases not matched to a gene: 7. In DNA, the CDR3 is TGTGCCAGCAGCTTGATGGGGGACAGAACCTACGAGCAGTACTTC. This sequence encodes CASSLMGDRTYEQYF. The full variable domain, completed using reference TRBV7-6 and TRBJ2-7, is GAGVSQSPRYKVTKRGQDVALRCDPISGHVSLYWYRQALGQGPEFLTYFNYEAQQDKSGLPNDRFSAERPEGSISTLTIQRTEQRDSAMYRCASSLMGDRTYEQYFGPGTRLTVT.

V gene TRBV5-6 combines with J gene TRBJ1-2; the match to TRBD1 covers 8 bases. V trimming: 1 base; J trimming: 2 bases; junction bases outside the gene matches: 1. Germline V gene sequence: CDR1 SGHDT, CDR2 YYEEEE. The CDR3 length is 14 residues. This CDR3 is CASSLYRGNYGYTF. As DNA, the CDR3 is TGTGCCAGCAGCTTGTACAGGGGGAACTATGGCTACACCTTC.